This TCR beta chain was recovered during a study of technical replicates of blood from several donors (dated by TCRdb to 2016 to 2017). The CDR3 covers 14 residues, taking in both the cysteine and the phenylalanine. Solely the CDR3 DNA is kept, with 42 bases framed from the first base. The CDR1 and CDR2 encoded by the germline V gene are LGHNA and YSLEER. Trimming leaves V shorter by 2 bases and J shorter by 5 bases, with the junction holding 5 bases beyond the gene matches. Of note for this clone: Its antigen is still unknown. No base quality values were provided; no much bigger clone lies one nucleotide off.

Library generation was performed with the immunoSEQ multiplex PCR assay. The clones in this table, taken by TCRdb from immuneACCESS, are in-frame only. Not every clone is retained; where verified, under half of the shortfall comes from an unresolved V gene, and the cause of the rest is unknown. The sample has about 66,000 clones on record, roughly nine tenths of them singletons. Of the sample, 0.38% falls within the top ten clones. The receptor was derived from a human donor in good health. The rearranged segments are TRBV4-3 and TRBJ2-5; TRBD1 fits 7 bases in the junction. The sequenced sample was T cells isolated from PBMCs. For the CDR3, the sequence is CASSQRQGRETQYF. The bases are TGCGCCAGCAGCCAACGACAGGGAAGGGAGACCCAGTACTTC.